The rows below give T cell receptor beta chains drawn from one sample of a study of cytomegalovirus exposure and HLA in healthy donors. Measured with immunoSEQ multiplex PCR; TCRdb has only the in-frame clones, and not every one. The sample records under 150,000 clones, 65% to 80% being singletons. Sequences were obtained from PBMCs. All receptors come from a human donor in good health. The CDR3 runs from the conserved cysteine through the conserved F or W. A D gene is named only where the DNA matches it firmly. Clone size is stated in some rows and not others, as once, few, many or a class when expanded.

TGTGCCAGCAGTTACCCAGGGGGTTATGGCTACACCTTC | CASSYPGGYGYTF | TRBD1 | TRBJ1-2 | TRBV6-5 | -
TGTGCCAGCAGCTTAGGACAGGGTAGGACTGAAGCTTTCTTT | CASSLGQGRTEAFF | TRBD1 | TRBJ1-1 | TRBV4-2 | -
TGTGCCAGCAGTGAATCTAGAGGCTACGAGCAGTACTTC | CASSESRGYEQYF | - | TRBJ2-7 | TRBV25-1 | -
TGTGCCACCCGTCAACAGCAGTATAATTCACCCCTCCACTTT | CATRQQQYNSPLHF | - | TRBJ1-6 | TRBV19 | -
TGTGCCAGCAGCTCATCAGGTTCTTACTCCTACGAGCAGTACTTC | CASSSSGSYSYEQYF | - | TRBJ2-7 | TRBV7-9 | once
TGTGCCAGCAGTTTAACCGGGACAGGGTACGAGCAGTACTTC | CASSLTGTGYEQYF | TRBD1 | TRBJ2-7 | TRBV27 | -
TGTGCCAGCAGTTTAGGCGAGGGATACTACAATGAGCAGTTCTTC | CASSLGEGYYNEQFF | - | TRBJ2-1 | TRBV27 | once
TGTGCCAGCAGGAACACCGGGACAGGGGGCTCCTACGAGCAGTACTTC | CASRNTGTGGSYEQYF | TRBD1 | TRBJ2-7 | TRBV7-8 | -
TGCGCCAGCAGCCAAGGCCCGGGTTTTGACTATGGCTACACCTTC | CASSQGPGFDYGYTF | - | TRBJ1-2 | TRBV4-3 | -
TGTGCCAGCAGCGGCTACAGGGGAAGTAATGAAAAACTGTTTTTT | CASSGYRGSNEKLFF | TRBD1 | TRBJ1-4 | TRBV5-8 | few
TGTGCCAGCAGCGCCGGGCCTTCTAGCGGGGGGGAAAATGAGCAGTTCTTC | CASSAGPSSGGENEQFF | TRBD2 | TRBJ2-1 | TRBV9 | once
TGTGCCAGCGCTACTTTGAGAGTAGGGGGTCAGCCCCAGCATTTT | CASATLRVGGQPQHF | - | TRBJ1-5 | TRBV27 | -
TGTGCCAGTAGTATAGCCTTCGGGCAGCCCCAGCATTTT | CASSIAFGQPQHF | - | TRBJ1-5 | TRBV19 | -
TGTGCCAGCAGCCAACCCGGACAGGCCCTTGGGATATACCAGCATTTT | CASSQPGQALGIYQHF | TRBD1 | TRBJ1-5 | TRBV4-2 | -
TGTGCCAGCAGTGACTCGCGGGGTGAAGGTGAAAAACTGTTTTTT | CASSDSRGEGEKLFF | - | TRBJ1-4 | TRBV6-4 | few
TGTGCCAGCAGTGTATCCGGGACAGGAGTCTACGAGCAGTACTTC | CASSVSGTGVYEQYF | TRBD1 | TRBJ2-7 | TRBV27 | -
TGTGCCAGCAGCCCCACCCCGGGACAGGTCTATGGCTACACCTTC | CASSPTPGQVYGYTF | TRBD1 | TRBJ1-2 | TRBV7-6 | once
TGTGCCAGCAGGCCTAGCGGGGACCGCACAGATACGCAGTATTTT | CASRPSGDRTDTQYF | TRBD2 | TRBJ2-3 | TRBV5-4 | -
TGTGCCAGCAGCTTGCGCACAGGGCTAAGGCAAGAGACCCAGTACTTC | CASSLRTGLRQETQYF | - | TRBJ2-5 | TRBV11-2 | once
TGTGCCAGCAGTTCTACCGGGGAGCTGTTTTTT | CASSSTGELFF | - | TRBJ2-2 | TRBV27 | -
TGTGCCAGCAGTTTGTTTGCGGGACTCTCCTACAATGAGCAGTTCTTC | CASSLFAGLSYNEQFF | - | TRBJ2-1 | TRBV9 | -
TGTGCCAGCAGCGCCGAACTCCCAGCGTATGCCTATAATTCACCCCTCCACTTT | CASSAELPAYAYNSPLHF | - | TRBJ1-6 | TRBV5-6 | -
TGTGCCAGCAGCTACTATAGCGGGGGGGCCGGGGAGACCCAGTACTTC | CASSYYSGGAGETQYF | TRBD2 | TRBJ2-5 | TRBV5-6 | -
TGTGCCAGCAGCTTAGATGACAGGAGTAATGAAAAACTGTTTTTT | CASSLDDRSNEKLFF | - | TRBJ1-4 | TRBV7-8 | few
TGTGCCAGCAGCCCTCCGGGACTAGCGGGCGAGACCCAGTACTTC | CASSPPGLAGETQYF | TRBD2 | TRBJ2-5 | TRBV5-5 | few
TGTGCCAGCAGCCCCTATACAGATACGCAGTATTTT | CASSPYTDTQYF | - | TRBJ2-3 | TRBV7-9 | -
TGTGCCAGCAGCTTGTTGTGGGACAGGGGACCTGGAAACACCATATATTTT | CASSLLWDRGPGNTIYF | TRBD1 | TRBJ1-3 | TRBV5-6 | many
TGCAGCGCAGGCGACGGCGGGATTAATGAAAAACTGTTTTTT | CSAGDGGINEKLFF | - | TRBJ1-4 | TRBV29-1 | -
TGTGCCAGCAGCCGGACTAGCGGGGGACTTAGCACAGATACGCAGTATTTT | CASSRTSGGLSTDTQYF | TRBD2 | TRBJ2-3 | TRBV9 | -
TGTGCCATCAGTGACCCACTCGGGTACACTGAAGCTTTCTTT | CAISDPLGYTEAFF | - | TRBJ1-1 | TRBV10-3 | once
TGTGCCAGCAGCTTGTGGCAGGGCTTAGGTGGCTACACCTTC | CASSLWQGLGGYTF | - | TRBJ1-2 | TRBV5-6 | -
TGTGCCAGCACCGGACCCCGGGACAGGGTTGCCTACAATGAGCAGTTCTTC | CASTGPRDRVAYNEQFF | TRBD1 | TRBJ2-1 | TRBV5-8 | few
TGTGCCAGCAGCCCAAGATCCCCAGCCGGGGAGCTGTTTTTT | CASSPRSPAGELFF | - | TRBJ2-2 | TRBV4-2 | -
TGTGCCAGCAGTGTCGGGGGGGAGCAGTACTTC | CASSVGGEQYF | TRBD2 | TRBJ2-7 | TRBV28 | once
TGTGCCAGCAGTTCGTACCAGGGCACAGATACGCAGTATTTT | CASSSYQGTDTQYF | - | TRBJ2-3 | TRBV27 | -
TGTGCCAGCAGTTTAATTATAGCGGGGCGTGAGACCCAGTACTTC | CASSLIIAGRETQYF | TRBD2 | TRBJ2-5 | TRBV27 | -
TGTGCCAGCAGCTTGGACAGGACCCTCTATGGCTACACCTTC | CASSLDRTLYGYTF | TRBD1 | TRBJ1-2 | TRBV7-9 | -
TGCGCCAGCAGCCAAGCTAACGAGCAGTACTTC | CASSQANEQYF | - | TRBJ2-7 | TRBV4-1 | few
TGCGCCAGCAGCTTGGTCCCAGGGTACGAGCAGTACTTC | CASSLVPGYEQYF | - | TRBJ2-7 | TRBV5-1 | -
TGTGCCAGTTGGGTGCGGGGGATCACTGAAGCTTTCTTT | CASWVRGITEAFF | - | TRBJ1-1 | TRBV27 | -
TGCAGTGCTCTATCCTACGAGCAGTACTTC | CSALSYEQYF | - | TRBJ2-7 | TRBV20-1 | -
TGTGCCAGCAGCTTTGGACAGGGCAATCAGCCCCAGCATTTT | CASSFGQGNQPQHF | TRBD1 | TRBJ1-5 | TRBV11-2 | once
TGTGCCAGCATCGGGGTCACTGAAGCTTTCTTT | CASIGVTEAFF | - | TRBJ1-1 | TRBV11-2 | -
TGTGCCAGCAGCGTTTATGCAACTAATGAAAAACTGTTTTTT | CASSVYATNEKLFF | - | TRBJ1-4 | TRBV9 | once
TGCGCCAGCAGCCAAGGCGGGGGGAACAATGAGCAGTTCTTC | CASSQGGGNNEQFF | TRBD2 | TRBJ2-1 | TRBV4-1 | -
TGTGCCAGCAGCTCCTGGGGGGGACAACGGAACACTGAAGCTTTCTTT | CASSSWGGQRNTEAFF | - | TRBJ1-1 | TRBV7-8 | -
TGCGCCAGCAGTACCTGGGCCGGGGATGGCTACACCTTC | CASSTWAGDGYTF | - | TRBJ1-2 | TRBV5-1 | -
TGTGCCAGTAGTTTCCTTACAGGGGATCGCTACACCTTC | CASSFLTGDRYTF | TRBD1 | TRBJ1-2 | TRBV19 | -
TGTGCCAGCAGCTCGCGGGAGAGACAGCCTAACTATGGCTACACCTTC | CASSSRERQPNYGYTF | - | TRBJ1-2 | TRBV13 | -
TGTGCCAGCAGTGCCCAGGGCCCGAACACTGAAGCTTTCTTT | CASSAQGPNTEAFF | - | TRBJ1-1 | TRBV2 | -
TGCAGCGTTGAAGGGGAGTCCTTATCCCAAGGCTACACCTTC | CSVEGESLSQGYTF | - | TRBJ1-2 | TRBV29-1 | -
TGTGCCAGCAGCTACCCACCCGCCCTAGCGGGGGGGCCCACTAGCACAGATACGCAGTATTTT | CASSYPPALAGGPTSTDTQYF | TRBD2 | TRBJ2-3 | TRBV7-8 | -
TGTGCCAGCAGTGGCCCCCGGAATGAGCAGTTCTTC | CASSGPRNEQFF | - | TRBJ2-1 | TRBV6-1 | once
TGTGCCAGCTCTAAAGGTACAGGGGGCGCGAACAATGAGCAGTTCTTC | CASSKGTGGANNEQFF | TRBD1 | TRBJ2-1 | TRBV18 | -
TGCGCCAGCAGTGAGATGGCTAGCGGGCAGGAGGAGCAGTTCTTC | CASSEMASGQEEQFF | TRBD2 | TRBJ2-1 | TRBV10-1 | -
TGTGCCAGCTCACCGGGGGAGGGAGACACAGATACGCAGTATTTT | CASSPGEGDTDTQYF | TRBD2 | TRBJ2-3 | TRBV18 | -
TGCGCCAGCAGCCAAGTTTTCTCGGACAGGGGCTATGGCTACACCTTC | CASSQVFSDRGYGYTF | TRBD1 | TRBJ1-2 | TRBV4-1 | -